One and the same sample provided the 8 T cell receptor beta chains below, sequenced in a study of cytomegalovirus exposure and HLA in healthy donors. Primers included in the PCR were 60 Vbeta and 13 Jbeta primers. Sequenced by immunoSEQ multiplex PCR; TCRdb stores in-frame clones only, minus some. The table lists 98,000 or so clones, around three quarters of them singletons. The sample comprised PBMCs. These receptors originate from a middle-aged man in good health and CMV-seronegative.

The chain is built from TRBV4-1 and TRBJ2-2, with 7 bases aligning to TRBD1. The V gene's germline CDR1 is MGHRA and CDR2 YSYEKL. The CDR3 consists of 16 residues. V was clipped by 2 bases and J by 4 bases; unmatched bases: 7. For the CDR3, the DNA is TGCGCCAGCAGCCAACCAGACAGGGTAGGCACCGGGGAGCTGTTTTTT. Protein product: CASSQPDRVGTGELFF.

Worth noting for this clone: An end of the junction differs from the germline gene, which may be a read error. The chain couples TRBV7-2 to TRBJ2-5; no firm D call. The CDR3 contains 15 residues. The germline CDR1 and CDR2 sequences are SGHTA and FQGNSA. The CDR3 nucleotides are TGTGCCAGCAGCTTAGCTGGTGGCCACCAAGAGGCCCAGTACTTC. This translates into CASSLAGGHQEAQYF.

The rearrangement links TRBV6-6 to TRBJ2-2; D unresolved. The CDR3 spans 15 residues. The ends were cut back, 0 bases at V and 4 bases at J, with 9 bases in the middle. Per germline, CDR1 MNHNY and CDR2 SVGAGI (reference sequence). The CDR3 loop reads CASSYSSTLTGELFF. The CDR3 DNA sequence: TGTGCCAGCAGTTACTCGTCTACGCTCACCGGGGAGCTGTTTTTT.

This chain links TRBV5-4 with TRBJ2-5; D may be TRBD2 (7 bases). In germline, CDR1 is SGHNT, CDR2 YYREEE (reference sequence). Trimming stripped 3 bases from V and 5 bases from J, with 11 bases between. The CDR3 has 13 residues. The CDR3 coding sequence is TGTGCCAGCAGCTCGGGGGGCGGGGAGACCCAGTACTTC. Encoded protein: CASSSGGGETQYF.

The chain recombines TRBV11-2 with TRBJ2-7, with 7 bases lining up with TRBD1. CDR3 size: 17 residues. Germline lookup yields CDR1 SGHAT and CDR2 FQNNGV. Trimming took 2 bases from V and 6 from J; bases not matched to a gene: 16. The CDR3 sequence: CASSLMDRRQGGGEQYF. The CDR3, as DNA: TGTGCCAGCAGCTTAATGGATCGTCGACAGGGTGGGGGCGAGCAGTACTTC. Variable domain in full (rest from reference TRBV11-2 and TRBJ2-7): EAGVAQSPRYKIIEKRQSVAFWCNPISGHATLYWYQQILGQGPKLLIQFQNNGVVDDSQLPKDRFSAERLKGVDSTLKIQPAKLEDSAVYLCASSLMDRRQGGGEQYFGPGTRLTVT.

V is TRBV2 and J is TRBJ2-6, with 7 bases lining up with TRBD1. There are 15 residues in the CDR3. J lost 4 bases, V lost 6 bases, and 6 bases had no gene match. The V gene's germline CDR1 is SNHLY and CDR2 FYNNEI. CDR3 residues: CASSQDRAGANVLTF. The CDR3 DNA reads TGTGCCAGCAGCCAAGACAGGGCCGGGGCCAACGTCCTGACTTTC. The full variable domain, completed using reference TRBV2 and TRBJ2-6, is EPEVTQTPSHQVTQMGQEVILRCVPISNHLYFYWYRQILGQKVEFLVSFYNNEISEKSEIFDDQFSVERPDGSNFTLKIRSTKLEDSAMYFCASSQDRAGANVLTFGAGSRLTVL.

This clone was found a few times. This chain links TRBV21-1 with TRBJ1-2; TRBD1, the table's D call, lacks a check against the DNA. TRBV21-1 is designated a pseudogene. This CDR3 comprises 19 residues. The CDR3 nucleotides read TGTGCCAGCAGATCGACGACATCCGGGACAGACCGTGCTAACTATGGCTACACCTTC. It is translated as CASRSTTSGTDRANYGYTF.

In nucleotides, the CDR3 is TGCAGCGCTGGGAGAATACACACCGGGACAGGGGCGAGGCTGGGCACAGATACGCAGTATTTT. Its protein is CSAGRIHTGTGARLGTDTQYF. The chain links TRBV29-1 to TRBJ2-3; 10 bases are shared with TRBD1. CDR1 SQVTM and CDR2 ANQGSEA come from the germline V gene. This CDR3 has 21 residues. The V segment lost 7 bases and the J segment 1 base; nucleotides outside the gene matches: 26.